This T cell receptor (beta chain) was sequenced in a study of blood T cell repertoires in COVID-19. Study in general: Italy, Spain and the United States were the sources of the convalescent and acute COVID-19 samples. The cDNA or gDNA used as material had been derived from T cells, B-cell-depleted T cells, or PBMCs.

Study processing details: Using reference gene primer amplification, nucleated cell counts were estimated. Clones were sequenced by immunoSEQ multiplex PCR, and TCRdb holds only the in-frame ones, with some missing. V, J and clone size derive from that table, while D and trimming were established from the DNA sequence. The table has around 86,000 clones, 83% seen once. Trimming stripped 1 base from V and 0 bases from J, with 11 bases between. Per the germline V gene, CDR1 is SGHRS and CDR2 is YFSETQ. The CDR3 runs 15 residues. This chain uses TRBV5-1 with TRBJ2-7; D ambiguous. This clonotype was obtained from a woman of 80 years or more with acute or convalescent COVID-19. Sequencing was done on a sample of peripheral blood. CDR3 DNA sequence: TGCGCCAGCAGCTTGTCTACTCGCGGCTCCTACGAGCAGTACTTC. This codes for CASSLSTRGSYEQYF.